The 30 T cell receptor beta chains below all came from one sample that was sequenced in a study of blood T cell repertoires in COVID-19. Sequencing was performed with immunoSEQ multiplex PCR; in TCRdb, only in-frame clones are kept and a portion is missing. This table has roughly 100,000 clones, around 74% appearing once. Specimen: peripheral blood. The receptors here all came from a woman between 65 and 79 years old with acute or convalescent COVID-19.

Only one count was recorded for this clone. The chain has TRBV7-9 and TRBJ2-7; no clear D. Germline V gene data show CDR1 as SEHNR and CDR2 as FQNEAQ (reference sequence). CDR3 size: 12 residues. Trimming cost V 1 base and J 6 bases, with 7 bases left between them. The chain's CDR3 is CASSLGSSEQYF. Written as DNA, the CDR3 is TGTGCCAGCAGCTTAGGGTCTAGCGAGCAGTACTTC.

V usage is TRBV18 and J usage is TRBJ2-2; TRBD1 is a possible D gene (5 bases). Trimming pared 1 base from V and 1 base from J, leaving 10 bases between. The CDR3 sequence is 16 residues long. Germline-derived CDR1 and CDR2 are KGHSH and LQKENI. In nucleotides, the CDR3 is TGTGCCAGCTCACCACAGGCAGGGCGGAACACCGGGGAGCTGTTTTTT. It encodes CASSPQAGRNTGELFF.

The genes are TRBV5-5 and TRBJ1-1; tentatively, D is TRBD1 (5 bases). This CDR3 region has 14 residues. Between the trimmed V and J ends, which lost 2 bases and 4 bases, there was a span of 12 bases. CDR1 is SGHKS and CDR2 is YYEKEE in the germline V gene (reference sequence). The CDR3 spells CASSFGGASTEAFF. As DNA, the CDR3 is TGTGCCAGCAGCTTCGGAGGGGCTAGCACTGAAGCTTTCTTT.

V is TRBV5-4 and J is TRBJ1-1, with D maybe TRBD1 (5 bases). Germline CDR1 and CDR2: SGHNT and YYREEE (reference sequence). There are 14 residues in the CDR3. Between the trimmed V and J ends, which lost 4 bases and 2 bases, there was a span of 12 bases. The CDR3 DNA sequence: TGTGCCAGCAGCCTTCGACAGTTCAACACTGAAGCTTTCTTT. It codes for CASSLRQFNTEAFF.

The chain joins TRBV5-1 to TRBJ2-7; TRBD1 agrees at 8 bases. Per the germline V gene, CDR1 is SGHRS and CDR2 is YFSETQ. The junction had 6 bases not matched to a gene; V was cut back by 4 bases and J by 3 bases. This CDR3 is built from 14 residues. In DNA form, the CDR3 reads TGCGCCAGCAGCGTGGGACAGGCCAACTACGAGCAGTACTTC. Translation gives CASSVGQANYEQYF.

This chain links TRBV9 with TRBJ2-2; 9 nucleotides agree with TRBD1. The CDR3 runs 15 residues. After removal of 4 bases from V and 6 bases from J, the junction contained 7 bases not matched to a gene. The germline V gene encodes CDR1 SGDLS and CDR2 YYNGEE. CDR3 sequence (DNA): TGTGCCAGCAGCCCCACAGGGGGCTCCGCCGGGGAGCTGTTTTTT. The encoded protein is CASSPTGGSAGELFF.

The CDR3 region has the DNA TGTGCCACCAGCATGACAGGGAGCACTGAAGCTTTCTTT. Translated: CATSMTGSTEAFF. V and J are TRBV15 and TRBJ1-1; 7 nucleotides line up with TRBD1. The trim removed 4 bases at V and 4 bases at J, leaving 3 bases unmatched. The V gene's germline CDR1 is LNHNV and CDR2 YYDKDF (reference sequence). The CDR3 loop spans 13 amino acids.

This clone occurred once. The chain employs TRBV7-6 and TRBJ2-1; possibly TRBD2 for D (5 bases). Germline CDR1 and CDR2: SGHVS and FNYEAQ. Trimming shortened V by 7 bases and J by 2 bases, and 18 bases separated the two germline ends. The CDR3 consists of 16 residues. The CDR3 DNA reads TGTGCCAGCACGCGTCTAGCTGGTGTTGCCTACAATGAGCAGTTCTTC. Amino acids: CASTRLAGVAYNEQFF.

J is TRBJ2-6 and V is TRBV15, with D unresolved. Trimming removed 5 bases from V and 4 bases from J, with 12 bases in between. This CDR3 has 15 amino acids. Germline CDR1 reads LNHNV; CDR2 reads YYDKDF (reference sequence). CDR3 amino acids: CATSPHFPGANVLTF. The CDR3 DNA reads as TGTGCCACCAGCCCTCACTTCCCCGGGGCCAACGTCCTGACTTTC.

This clone was observed a few times. This chain uses TRBV11-2 with TRBJ2-7, with TRBD1 as a possible D gene (6 bases). Germline CDR1 and CDR2: SGHAT and FQNNGV. Trimming shortened V by 6 bases and J by 0 bases, and 9 bases separated the two germline ends. The length of the CDR3 is 13 residues. The CDR3 DNA is TGTGCCAGCAGACCGGACAGCTCCTACGAGCAGTACTTC. It is translated as CASRPDSSYEQYF.

The rearrangement links TRBV27 to TRBJ1-1, with D possibly being TRBD1 (5 bases). CDR3 length: 13 amino acids. V was trimmed by 2 bases and J by 6 bases, leaving 10 bases between them. Germline V CDR1 and CDR2: MNHEY, SMNVEV (reference sequence). The chain's CDR3 is CASSLRSGPEAFF. For the CDR3, the DNA is TGTGCCAGCAGTTTAAGATCAGGGCCTGAAGCTTTCTTT.

The rearrangement uses TRBV9 and TRBJ2-5; tentatively, D is TRBD2 (5 bases). The CDR3 totals 13 residues. Trimming removed 3 bases from V and 7 bases from J, with 13 bases in between. Germline V gives CDR1 SGDLS, CDR2 YYNGEE. The CDR3 protein is CASSAVEGTTQYF. Here the CDR3 DNA reads TGTGCCAGCAGCGCTGTCGAGGGTACGACCCAGTACTTC.

This clone was picked up many times. This rearrangement joins TRBV6-1 to TRBJ1-4, with TRBD1 matching 7 bases. Trimming at V came to 2 bases and at J to 0 bases, leaving 6 bases not matched to a gene. The length of the CDR3 is 17 residues. CDR1 and CDR2 (germline): MNHNS, SASEGT. The CDR3 nucleotides are TGTGCCAGCAGTGAATTCCGAGGGACAGCAACTAATGAAAAACTGTTTTTT. This translates into CASSEFRGTATNEKLFF.

V is TRBV12-3 or TRBV12-4 and J is TRBJ1-5; TRBD1 matches 7 bases. The trim removed 6 bases at V and 7 bases at J, leaving 6 bases unmatched. This CDR3 spans 13 amino acids. The CDR3 sequence is CASSSDRVQPQHF. The CDR3 DNA follows: TGTGCCAGCAGCTCCGACAGGGTACAGCCCCAGCATTTT.

J is TRBJ2-1 and V is TRBV4-1; TRBD2 might be the D (7 bases). The CDR3 sequence is 16 residues long. V lost 0 bases and J lost 6, with 15 bases in between. Germline values: CDR1 MGHRA, CDR2 YSYEKL. The CDR3 region has the DNA TGCGCCAGCAGCCAAGATGTGGGGGGGGGCCGCAATGAGCAGTTCTTC. It encodes CASSQDVGGGRNEQFF.

The chain links TRBV7-2 to TRBJ2-2; a weak D match, TRBD1 (5 bases). This CDR3 region has 13 residues. Germline assignment: CDR1 SGHTA and CDR2 FQGNSA. Deletions cut 6 bases from V and 8 bases from J, with 13 bases between. The DNA of the CDR3 is TGTGCCAGCAGAGGGGTTAGATCAGGGGAGCTGTTTTTT. Amino acid sequence: CASRGVRSGELFF.

V and J are TRBV15 and TRBJ1-1, with D tentatively TRBD1 (5 bases). This CDR3 region has 14 residues. Trimming shortened V by 3 bases and J by 0 bases, and 8 bases separated the two germline ends. In germline, CDR1 is LNHNV, CDR2 YYDKDF (reference sequence). The CDR3 spells CATSSRAMNTEAFF. The CDR3, as DNA: TGTGCCACCAGCAGCAGGGCTATGAACACTGAAGCTTTCTTT.

The chain is built from TRBV5-4 and TRBJ2-5, with 7 nucleotides matching TRBD2. Germline V gene lookup returns CDR1 SGHNT and CDR2 YYREEE (reference sequence). Trimming took 1 base from V and 4 from J; bases not matched to a gene: 16. The CDR3 spans 18 residues. The CDR3 nucleotides read TGTGCCAGCAGCTTGTGGGAGCCCGGACTAGTTGGGCCAGAGACCCAGTACTTC. Its translation is CASSLWEPGLVGPETQYF.

The J gene is TRBJ1-4, the V gene TRBV18; TRBD1 might be the D (5 bases). The ends were cut back, 3 bases at V and 9 bases at J, with 14 bases in the middle. This CDR3 spans 14 amino acids. Germline CDR1 and CDR2: KGHSH and LQKENI. CDR3 region: CASSPSGVEKKLFF. In DNA, the CDR3 is TGTGCCAGCTCACCTTCGGGGGTTGAGAAAAAACTGTTTTTT. The entire variable domain, with the rest obtained from reference TRBV18 and TRBJ1-4, is as follows: NAGVMQNPRHLVRRRGQEARLRCSPMKGHSHVYWYRQLPEEGLKFMVYLQKENIIDESGMPKERFSAEFPKEGPSILRIQQVVRGDSAAYFCASSPSGVEKKLFFGSGTQLSVL.

The rearrangement joins TRBV3-1 (or the pseudogene TRBV3-2) to TRBJ1-4, with a weak D call TRBD1 (6 bases). Trimming removed 0 bases from V and 5 bases from J, with 16 bases in between. Germline CDR1 and CDR2: LGHDT and YNNKEL (reference sequence). The CDR3 covers 17 residues. The CDR3 reads CASSQERSGTRNEKLFF. CDR3 DNA sequence: TGTGCCAGCAGCCAAGAAAGATCGGGGACAAGGAATGAAAAACTGTTTTTT.

This chain uses TRBV7-2 with TRBJ2-1; 8 bases are shared with TRBD1. Germline CDR1 and CDR2: SGHTA and FQGNSA. The CDR3 extends over 16 amino acids. Germline trimming cut 4 bases from V and 8 bases from J; bases unmatched to any gene: 13. The CDR3 DNA is TGTGCCAGCAGCTCGGGACAGGTGGGATCTAGGGATGAGCAGTTCTTC. Its protein product is CASSSGQVGSRDEQFF.

V gene TRBV7-8 combines with J gene TRBJ1-2, with D hard to call. From germline, CDR1 is SGHVS and CDR2 FQNEAQ. This CDR3 region has 13 residues. The ends were cut back, 1 base at V and 4 bases at J, with 7 bases in the middle. The CDR3 sequence: CASSLDRVYGYTF. The CDR3 nucleotides are TGTGCCAGCAGCTTAGACAGAGTCTATGGCTACACCTTC.

The J gene is TRBJ1-1, the V gene TRBV3-1 (or the pseudogene TRBV3-2), with D possibly TRBD1 on 6 matching bases. CDR3 length: 12 residues. Trimming pared 4 bases from V and 6 bases from J, leaving 9 bases between. Germline CDR1 and CDR2: LGHDT and YNNKEL (reference sequence). The CDR3 sequence: CASSRGGPEAFF. The CDR3 nucleotides are TGTGCCAGCAGCCGGGGGGGGCCTGAAGCTTTCTTT.

The rearrangement uses TRBV16 and TRBJ2-3; 10 positions match TRBD1. CDR3 length: 18 amino acids. The germline V gene encodes CDR1 KGHSY and CDR2 FQNENV. With V trimmed by 3 bases and J by 8 bases, 17 bases remained unmatched. CDR3 sequence (DNA): TGTGCCAGCAGCCAGTCTTTCCGGGACAGGGGAGTCACGGGTACGCAGTATTTT. Its translation is CASSQSFRDRGVTGTQYF.

The V call is TRBV27, the J call TRBJ1-1; D is possibly TRBD1 (5 bases). Deletions cut 0 bases from V and 5 bases from J, with 22 bases between. Germline V CDR1 and CDR2: MNHEY, SMNVEV (reference sequence). The CDR3 covers 18 residues. The CDR3 sequence: CASSLSPIVVRGRTEAFF. The CDR3 DNA reads TGTGCCAGCAGTTTATCGCCCATTGTTGTTAGGGGAAGAACTGAAGCTTTCTTT.

This clone was observed a few times. The chain combines TRBV6-5 with TRBJ1-3; tentatively, D is TRBD1 (5 bases). Germline CDR1 reads MNHEY; CDR2 reads SVGAGI. Trimming stripped 6 bases from V and 3 bases from J, with 12 bases between. This CDR3 region has 14 residues. CDR3 nucleotides: TGTGCCAGCAGGGACATAAGTCTTGGAAACACCATATATTTT. Its protein product is CASRDISLGNTIYF.

V is TRBV5-4 and J is TRBJ1-5; 7 bases match TRBD1. Germline CDR1 is SGHNT and CDR2 is YYREEE (reference sequence). V shed 0 bases and J 5 bases; nucleotides not matched to a gene: 5. The CDR3 sequence is 15 residues long. This CDR3 reads CASSLDGQEHQPQHF. CDR3 sequence (DNA): TGTGCCAGCAGCTTGGATGGACAGGAACATCAGCCCCAGCATTTT.

The chain is built from TRBV18 and TRBJ1-4; TRBD1 is a possible D gene (6 bases). Looked up from germline, CDR1 is KGHSH and CDR2 is LQKENI. Trimming took 3 bases from V and 6 from J, leaving 14 bases between them. The length of the CDR3 is 15 residues. This CDR3 reads CASSPTGNWDEKLFF. DNA for the CDR3: TGTGCCAGCTCACCCACAGGGAATTGGGATGAAAAACTGTTTTTT.

This clone was seen a few times. The V and J genes are TRBV9 and TRBJ2-1; 9 nucleotides align to TRBD2. V lost 2 bases to trimming and J lost 0 bases; unmatched junction nucleotides: 3. This CDR3 contains 16 residues. CDR1 SGDLS and CDR2 YYNGEE come from the germline V gene. The CDR3 bases are TGTGCCAGCAGCGTGGGTAGCGGGAGCTCCTACAATGAGCAGTTCTTC. Translating it yields CASSVGSGSSYNEQFF.

The rearrangement joins TRBV27 to TRBJ2-3, with TRBD1 as a possible D gene (5 bases). Trimming left V 6 bases short and J 8 bases short, with 15 bases between. The germline V gene encodes CDR1 MNHEY and CDR2 SMNVEV (reference sequence). The CDR3 is 13 residues long. The CDR3 coding sequence is TGTGCCAGCAGGTTGGATACAGGAGTTACGCAGTATTTT. Its translation: CASRLDTGVTQYF.